The present entry profiles one T cell receptor (beta chain) with its context. This specimen belongs to a study of T cells in narcolepsy. Profiled with immunoSEQ multiplex PCR; TCRdb holds only in-frame clones, not every one. The table has approximately 8,100 clones, about 61% seen once; the top ten hold about a fifth. Germline V gene lookup returns CDR1 SGHAT and CDR2 FQNNGV. Trimming took 0 bases from V and 4 from J; bases not matched to a gene: 6. This CDR3 spans 17 amino acids. Sequencing input: CD45RA- memory CD8+ T cells from PBMCs. The clonotype was recovered from a human donor with narcolepsy. The chain carries TRBV11-2 and TRBJ2-2; 9 bases line up with TRBD2. CDR3 loop: CASSLDASSGVTGELFF. The CDR3 nucleotides are TGTGCCAGCAGCTTAGATGCGTCTAGCGGGGTCACCGGGGAGCTGTTTTTT.